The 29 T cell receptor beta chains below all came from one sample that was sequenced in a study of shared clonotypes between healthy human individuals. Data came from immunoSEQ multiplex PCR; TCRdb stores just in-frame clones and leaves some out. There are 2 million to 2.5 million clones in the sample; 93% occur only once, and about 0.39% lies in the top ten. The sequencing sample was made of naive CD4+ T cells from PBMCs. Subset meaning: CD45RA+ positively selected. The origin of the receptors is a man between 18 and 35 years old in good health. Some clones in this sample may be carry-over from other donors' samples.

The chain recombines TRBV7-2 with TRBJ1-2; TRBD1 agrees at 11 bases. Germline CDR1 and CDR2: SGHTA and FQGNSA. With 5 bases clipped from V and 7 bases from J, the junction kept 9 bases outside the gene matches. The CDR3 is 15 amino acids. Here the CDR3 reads CASSNPRTGGFGYTF. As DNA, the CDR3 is TGTGCCAGCAGCAACCCACGGACAGGGGGCTTTGGCTACACCTTC.

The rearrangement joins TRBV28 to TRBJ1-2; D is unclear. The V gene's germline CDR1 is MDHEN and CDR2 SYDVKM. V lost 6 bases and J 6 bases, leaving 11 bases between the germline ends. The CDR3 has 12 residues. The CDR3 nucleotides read TGTGCCAGCAGACTTCTAAGGAATGGCTACACCTTC. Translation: CASRLLRNGYTF.

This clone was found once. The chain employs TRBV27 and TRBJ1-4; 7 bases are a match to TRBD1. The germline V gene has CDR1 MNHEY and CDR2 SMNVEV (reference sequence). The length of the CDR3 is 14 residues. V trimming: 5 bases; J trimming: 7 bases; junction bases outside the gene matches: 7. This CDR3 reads CASSQGGLGEKLFF. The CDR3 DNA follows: TGTGCCAGCAGTCAGGGGGGCCTGGGTGAAAAACTGTTTTTT.

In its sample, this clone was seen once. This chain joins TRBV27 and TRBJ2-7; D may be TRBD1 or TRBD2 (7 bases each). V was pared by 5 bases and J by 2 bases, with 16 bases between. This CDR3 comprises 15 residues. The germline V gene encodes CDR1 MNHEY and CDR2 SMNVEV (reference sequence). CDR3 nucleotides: TGTGCCAGCAGTCCCAGGGGGAGGGCTGCCTACGAGCAGTACTTC. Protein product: CASSPRGRAAYEQYF.

The CDR3: CASSPMGSPNSNQPQHF. The CDR3 DNA is TGTGCCAGCTCACCAATGGGCTCGCCCAATAGCAATCAGCCCCAGCATTTT. The rearrangement joins TRBV18 to TRBJ1-5; D unclear. V was trimmed by 2 bases and J by 0 bases, leaving 14 bases between them. CDR1 and CDR2 from the germline V gene are KGHSH and LQKENI. CDR3 length: 17 amino acids.

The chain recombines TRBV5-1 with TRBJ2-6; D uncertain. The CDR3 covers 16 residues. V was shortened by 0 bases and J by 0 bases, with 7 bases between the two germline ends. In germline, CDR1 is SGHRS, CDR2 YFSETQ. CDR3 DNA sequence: TGCGCCAGCAGCTTGGCCGTAAACTCTGGGGCCAACGTCCTGACTTTC. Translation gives CASSLAVNSGANVLTF.

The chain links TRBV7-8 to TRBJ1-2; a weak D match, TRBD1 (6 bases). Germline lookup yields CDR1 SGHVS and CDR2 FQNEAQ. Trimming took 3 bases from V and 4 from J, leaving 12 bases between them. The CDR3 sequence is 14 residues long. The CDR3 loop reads CASSFGGRTYGYTF. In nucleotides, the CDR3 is TGTGCCAGCAGCTTCGGGGGCCGGACCTATGGCTACACCTTC. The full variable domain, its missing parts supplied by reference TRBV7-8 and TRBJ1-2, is GAGVSQSPRYKVAKRGQDVALRCDPISGHVSLFWYQQALGQGPEFLTYFQNEAQLDKSGLPSDRFFAERPEGSVSTLKIQRTQQEDSAVYLCASSFGGRTYGYTFGSGTRLTVV.

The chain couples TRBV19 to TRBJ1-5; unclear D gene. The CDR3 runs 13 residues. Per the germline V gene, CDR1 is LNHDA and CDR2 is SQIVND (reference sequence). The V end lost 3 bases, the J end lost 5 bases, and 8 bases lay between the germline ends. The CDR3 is CASSIRSDQPQHF. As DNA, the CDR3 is TGTGCCAGTAGTATCAGGTCCGATCAGCCCCAGCATTTT.

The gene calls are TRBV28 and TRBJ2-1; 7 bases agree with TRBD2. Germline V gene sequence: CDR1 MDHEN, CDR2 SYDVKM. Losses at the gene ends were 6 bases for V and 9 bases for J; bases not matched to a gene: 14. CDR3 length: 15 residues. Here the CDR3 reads CASSSGGSDGGEQFF. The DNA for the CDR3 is TGTGCCAGCAGCTCGGGCGGGAGTGACGGTGGTGAGCAGTTCTTC.

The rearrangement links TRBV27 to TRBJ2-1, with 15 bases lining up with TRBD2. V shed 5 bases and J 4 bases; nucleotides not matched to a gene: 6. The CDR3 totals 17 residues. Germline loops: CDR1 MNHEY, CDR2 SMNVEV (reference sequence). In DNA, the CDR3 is TGTGCCAGCAGTCTTGGGACTAGCGGGAGGACTTACAATGAGCAGTTCTTC. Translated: CASSLGTSGRTYNEQFF.

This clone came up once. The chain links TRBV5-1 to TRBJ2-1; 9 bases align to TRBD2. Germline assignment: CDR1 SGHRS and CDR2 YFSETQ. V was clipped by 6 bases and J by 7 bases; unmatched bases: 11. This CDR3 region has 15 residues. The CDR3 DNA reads TGCGCCAGCACCGCTTTAGCGGGAGAAAGGAATGAGCAGTTCTTC. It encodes CASTALAGERNEQFF.

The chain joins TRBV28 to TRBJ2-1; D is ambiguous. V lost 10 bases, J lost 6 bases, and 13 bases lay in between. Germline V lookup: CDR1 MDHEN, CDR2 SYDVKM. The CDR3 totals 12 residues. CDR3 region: CATAESTNEQFF. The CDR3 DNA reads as TGTGCCACCGCAGAATCCACCAATGAGCAGTTCTTC. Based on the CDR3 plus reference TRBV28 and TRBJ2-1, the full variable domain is DVKVTQSSRYLVKRTGEKVFLECVQDMDHENMFWYRQDPGLGLRLIYFSYDVKMKEKGDIPEGYSVSREKKERFSLILESASTNQTSMYLCATAESTNEQFFGPGTRLTVL.

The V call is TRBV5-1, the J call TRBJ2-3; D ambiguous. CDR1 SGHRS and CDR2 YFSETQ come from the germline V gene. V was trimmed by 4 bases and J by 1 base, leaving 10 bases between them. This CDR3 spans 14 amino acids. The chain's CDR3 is CASSRWPGTDTQYF. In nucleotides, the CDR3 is TGCGCCAGCAGCCGGTGGCCAGGCACAGATACGCAGTATTTT.

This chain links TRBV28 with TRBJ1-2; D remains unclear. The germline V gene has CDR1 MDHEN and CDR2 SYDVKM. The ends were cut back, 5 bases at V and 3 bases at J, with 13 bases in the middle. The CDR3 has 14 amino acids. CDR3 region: CASSAGLEDYGYTF. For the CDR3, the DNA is TGTGCCAGCAGTGCGGGCCTGGAGGACTATGGCTACACCTTC.

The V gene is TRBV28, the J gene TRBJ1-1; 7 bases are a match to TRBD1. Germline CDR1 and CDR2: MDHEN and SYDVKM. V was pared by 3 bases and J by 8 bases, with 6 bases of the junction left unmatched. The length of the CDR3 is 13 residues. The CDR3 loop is CASSLPGGPEAFF. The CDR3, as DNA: TGTGCCAGCAGTTTGCCAGGGGGTCCCGAAGCTTTCTTT.

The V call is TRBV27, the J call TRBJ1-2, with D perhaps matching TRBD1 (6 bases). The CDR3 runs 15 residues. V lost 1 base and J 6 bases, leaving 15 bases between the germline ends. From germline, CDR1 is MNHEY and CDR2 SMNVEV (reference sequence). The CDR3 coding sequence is TGTGCCAGCAGTTTATGGGGGGCGATGAAGGATGGCTACACCTTC. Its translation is CASSLWGAMKDGYTF.

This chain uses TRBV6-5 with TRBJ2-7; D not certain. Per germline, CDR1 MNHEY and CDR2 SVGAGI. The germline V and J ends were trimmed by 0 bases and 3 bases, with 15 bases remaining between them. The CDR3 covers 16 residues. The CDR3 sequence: CASSYSRLYSHYEQYF. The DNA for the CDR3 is TGTGCCAGCAGTTACTCGAGGCTCTACAGCCACTACGAGCAGTACTTC.

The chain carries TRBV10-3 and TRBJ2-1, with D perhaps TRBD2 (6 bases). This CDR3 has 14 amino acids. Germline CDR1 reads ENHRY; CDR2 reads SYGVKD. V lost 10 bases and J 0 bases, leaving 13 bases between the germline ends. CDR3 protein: CATFGGSSYNEQFF. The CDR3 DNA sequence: TGTGCCACTTTCGGGGGAAGCTCCTACAATGAGCAGTTCTTC.

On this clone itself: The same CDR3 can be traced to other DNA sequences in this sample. The CDR3 loop is CASSLGKSSYEQYF. CDR3 nucleotides: TGCGCCAGCAGCTTGGGGAAGAGCTCCTACGAGCAGTACTTC. The rearrangement links TRBV5-1 to TRBJ2-7, with D uncertain. V lost 0 bases and J lost 0, with 7 bases in between. In germline, CDR1 is SGHRS, CDR2 YFSETQ. This CDR3 is built from 14 residues.

The CDR3 region is CASSVNGPNTGELFF. The CDR3 region has the DNA TGTGCCAGCAGTGTTAACGGCCCTAACACCGGGGAGCTGTTTTTT. This rearrangement joins TRBV2 to TRBJ2-2; D call uncertain. Germline V gives CDR1 SNHLY, CDR2 FYNNEI. The CDR3 covers 15 residues. The V and J ends lost 4 bases and 2 bases respectively, with 11 bases between them.

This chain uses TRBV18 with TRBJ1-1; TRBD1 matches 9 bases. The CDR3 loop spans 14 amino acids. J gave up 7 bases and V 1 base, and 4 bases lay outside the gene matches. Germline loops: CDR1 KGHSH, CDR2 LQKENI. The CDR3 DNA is TGTGCCAGCTCACCACGACAGGGGGTAAATGAAGCTTTCTTT. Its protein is CASSPRQGVNEAFF.

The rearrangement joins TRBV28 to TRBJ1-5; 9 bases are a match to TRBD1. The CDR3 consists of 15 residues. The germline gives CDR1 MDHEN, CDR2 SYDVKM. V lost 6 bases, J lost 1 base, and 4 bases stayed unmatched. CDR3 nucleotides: TGTGCCAGCAGCCGAGGACAGGGGAGCAATCAGCCCCAGCATTTT. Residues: CASSRGQGSNQPQHF.

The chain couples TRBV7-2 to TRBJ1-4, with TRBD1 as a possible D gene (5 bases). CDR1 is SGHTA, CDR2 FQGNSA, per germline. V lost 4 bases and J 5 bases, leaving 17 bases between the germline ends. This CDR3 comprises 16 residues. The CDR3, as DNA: TGTGCCAGCAGCTCTTATATCGGGGCTTTAAATGAAAAACTGTTTTTT. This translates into CASSSYIGALNEKLFF. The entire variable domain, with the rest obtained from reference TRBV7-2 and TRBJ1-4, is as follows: GAGVSQSPSNKVTEKGKDVELRCDPISGHTALYWYRQSLGQGLEFLIYFQGNSAPDKSGLPSDRFSAERTGGSVSTLTIQRTQQEDSAVYLCASSSYIGALNEKLFFGSGTQLSVL.

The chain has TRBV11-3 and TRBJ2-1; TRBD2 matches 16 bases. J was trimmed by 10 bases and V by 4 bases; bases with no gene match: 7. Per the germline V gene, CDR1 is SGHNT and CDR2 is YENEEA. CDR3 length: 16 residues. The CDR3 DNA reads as TGTGCCAGCAGCTCGACCGGGACTAGCGGGAGGGAAGAGCAGTTCTTC. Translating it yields CASSSTGTSGREEQFF. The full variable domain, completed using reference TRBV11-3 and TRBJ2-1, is EAGVVQSPRYKIIEKKQPVAFWCNPISGHNTLYWYLQNLGQGPELLIRYENEEAVDDSQLPKDRFSAERLKGVDSTLKIQPAELGDSAVYLCASSSTGTSGREEQFFGPGTRLTVL.

The CDR3 DNA sequence: TGTGCCAGCAGCCCCACAGGAGATGGGGCCAACGTCCTGACTTTC. It codes for CASSPTGDGANVLTF. The chain has TRBV7-3 and TRBJ2-6; perhaps TRBD1 as D (5 bases). From germline, CDR1 is SGHTA and CDR2 FQGTGA. The CDR3 covers 15 residues. V lost 5 bases to trimming and J lost 3 bases, with 11 bases between them. Looking up the rest from reference TRBV7-3 and TRBJ2-6 gives the full variable domain: GAGVSQTPSNKVTEKGKYVELRCDPISGHTALYWYRQSLGQGPEFLIYFQGTGAADDSGLPNDRFFAVRPEGSVSTLKIQRTERGDSAVYLCASSPTGDGANVLTFGAGSRLTVL.

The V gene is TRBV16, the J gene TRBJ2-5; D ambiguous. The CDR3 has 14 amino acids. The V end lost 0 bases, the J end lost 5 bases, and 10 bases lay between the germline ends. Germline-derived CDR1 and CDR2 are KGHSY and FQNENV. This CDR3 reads CASSQSSLGETQYF. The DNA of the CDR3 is TGTGCCAGCAGCCAATCATCACTTGGGGAGACCCAGTACTTC.

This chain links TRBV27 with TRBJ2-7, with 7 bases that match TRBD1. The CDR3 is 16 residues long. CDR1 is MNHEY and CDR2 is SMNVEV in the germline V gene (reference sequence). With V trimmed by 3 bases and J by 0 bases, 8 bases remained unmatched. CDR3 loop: CASSFDRDRSSYEQYF. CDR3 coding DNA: TGTGCCAGCAGTTTCGACCGGGACAGATCCTCCTACGAGCAGTACTTC.

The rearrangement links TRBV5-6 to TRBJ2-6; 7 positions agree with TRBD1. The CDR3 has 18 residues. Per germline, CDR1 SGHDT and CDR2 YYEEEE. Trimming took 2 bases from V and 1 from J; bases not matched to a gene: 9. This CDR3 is CASSLKTGSRSGANVLTF. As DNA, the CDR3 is TGTGCCAGCAGCTTAAAGACAGGGTCGCGATCTGGGGCCAACGTCCTGACTTTC.

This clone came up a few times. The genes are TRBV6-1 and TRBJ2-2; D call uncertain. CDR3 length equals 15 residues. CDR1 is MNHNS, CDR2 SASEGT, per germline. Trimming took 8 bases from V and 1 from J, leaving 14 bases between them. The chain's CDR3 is CASGRLQVNTGELFF. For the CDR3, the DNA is TGTGCCAGCGGCAGGTTGCAGGTGAACACCGGGGAGCTGTTTTTT.